This TCR beta chain was identified in a study of graft-versus-host responses after intestinal transplantation. Overall study results and limits: Among circulating GvH clones, peak levels were associated with early post-transplant declines in HvG clones.

Irradiated, violet-dye-labeled stimulator cells, around 200,000 in number, were plated with around 200,000 CFSE-labeled responder cells. Upon completion of the reaction, proliferating CFSE-low responders, both CD3+CD4+ and CD3+CD8+, were sorted. Per germline, CDR1 SGHDN and CDR2 FVKESK. The CDR3 spans 16 residues. After removal of 0 bases from V and 4 bases from J, the junction contained 3 bases not matched to a gene. The table came from immunoSEQ multiplex PCR; TCRdb's copy has only in-frame clones and leaves some out. The sample lists approximately 9,100 clones, 30% to 35% seen once, with about 3% in the top ten.

The chain carries TRBV14 and TRBJ2-2; TRBD2 matches 9 bases. The receptor comes from a human patient who was an organ donor for intestinal transplantation. This specimen was alloreactive CD8+ T cells from a mixed lymphocyte reaction culture, taken before transplantation. Subset reported: CFSE-low proliferating T cells sorted from approximately 6-day pre-transplant mixed lymphocyte reaction (GvH or HvG direction). CDR3 sequence: CASSQDPGLATGELFF. As DNA, the CDR3 is TGTGCCAGCAGCCAAGACCCGGGACTAGCCACCGGGGAGCTGTTTTTT.